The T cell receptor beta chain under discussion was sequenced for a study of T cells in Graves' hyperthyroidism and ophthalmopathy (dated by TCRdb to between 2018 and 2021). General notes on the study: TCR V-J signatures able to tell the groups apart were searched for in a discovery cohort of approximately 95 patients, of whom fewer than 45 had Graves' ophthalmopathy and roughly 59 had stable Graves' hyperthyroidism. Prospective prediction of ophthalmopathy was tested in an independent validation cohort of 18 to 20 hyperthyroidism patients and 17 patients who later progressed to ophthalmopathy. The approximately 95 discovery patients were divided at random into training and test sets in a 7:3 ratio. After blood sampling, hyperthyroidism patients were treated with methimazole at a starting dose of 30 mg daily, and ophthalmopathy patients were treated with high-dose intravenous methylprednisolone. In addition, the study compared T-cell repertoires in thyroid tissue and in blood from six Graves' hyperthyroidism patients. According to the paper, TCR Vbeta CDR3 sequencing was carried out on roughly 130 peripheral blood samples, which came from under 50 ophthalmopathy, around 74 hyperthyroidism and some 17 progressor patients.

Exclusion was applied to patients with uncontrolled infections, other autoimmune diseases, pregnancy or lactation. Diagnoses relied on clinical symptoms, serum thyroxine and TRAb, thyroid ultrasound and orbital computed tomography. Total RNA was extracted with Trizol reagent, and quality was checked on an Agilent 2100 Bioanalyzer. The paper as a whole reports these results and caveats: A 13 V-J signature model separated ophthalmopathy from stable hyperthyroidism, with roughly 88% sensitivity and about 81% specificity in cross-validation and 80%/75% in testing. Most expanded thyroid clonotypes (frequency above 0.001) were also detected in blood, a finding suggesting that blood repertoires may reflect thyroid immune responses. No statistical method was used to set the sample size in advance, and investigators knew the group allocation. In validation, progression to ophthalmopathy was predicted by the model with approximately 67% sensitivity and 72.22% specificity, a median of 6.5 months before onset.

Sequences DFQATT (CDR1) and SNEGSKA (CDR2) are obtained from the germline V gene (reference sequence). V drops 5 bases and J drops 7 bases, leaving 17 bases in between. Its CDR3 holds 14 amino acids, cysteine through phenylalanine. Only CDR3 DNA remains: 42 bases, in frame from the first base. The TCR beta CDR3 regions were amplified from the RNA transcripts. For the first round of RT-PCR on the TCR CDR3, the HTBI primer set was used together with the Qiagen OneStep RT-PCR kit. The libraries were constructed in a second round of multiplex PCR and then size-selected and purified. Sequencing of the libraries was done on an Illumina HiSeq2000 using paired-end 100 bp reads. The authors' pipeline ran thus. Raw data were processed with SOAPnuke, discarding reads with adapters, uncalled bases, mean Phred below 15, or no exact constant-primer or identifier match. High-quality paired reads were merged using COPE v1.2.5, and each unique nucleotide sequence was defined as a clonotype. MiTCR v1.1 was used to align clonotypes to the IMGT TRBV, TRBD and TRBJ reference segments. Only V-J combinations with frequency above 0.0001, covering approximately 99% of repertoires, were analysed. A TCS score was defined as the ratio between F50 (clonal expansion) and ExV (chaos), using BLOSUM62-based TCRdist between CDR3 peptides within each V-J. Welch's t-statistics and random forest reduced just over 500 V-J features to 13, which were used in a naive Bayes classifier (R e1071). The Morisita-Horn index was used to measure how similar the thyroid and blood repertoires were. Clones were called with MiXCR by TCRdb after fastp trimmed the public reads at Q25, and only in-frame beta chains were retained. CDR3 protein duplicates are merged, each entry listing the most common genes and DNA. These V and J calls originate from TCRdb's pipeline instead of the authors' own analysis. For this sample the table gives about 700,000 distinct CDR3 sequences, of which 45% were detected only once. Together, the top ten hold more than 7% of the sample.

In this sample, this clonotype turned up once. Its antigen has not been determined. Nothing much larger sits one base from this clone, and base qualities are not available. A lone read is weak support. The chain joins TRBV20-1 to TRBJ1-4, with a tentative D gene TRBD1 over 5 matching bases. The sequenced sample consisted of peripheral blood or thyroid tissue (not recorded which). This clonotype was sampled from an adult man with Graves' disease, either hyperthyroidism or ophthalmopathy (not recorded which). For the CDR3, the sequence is CSAPPGRASEKLFF. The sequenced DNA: TGCAGTGCTCCCCCGGGACGGGCCAGTGAAAAACTGTTTTTT.